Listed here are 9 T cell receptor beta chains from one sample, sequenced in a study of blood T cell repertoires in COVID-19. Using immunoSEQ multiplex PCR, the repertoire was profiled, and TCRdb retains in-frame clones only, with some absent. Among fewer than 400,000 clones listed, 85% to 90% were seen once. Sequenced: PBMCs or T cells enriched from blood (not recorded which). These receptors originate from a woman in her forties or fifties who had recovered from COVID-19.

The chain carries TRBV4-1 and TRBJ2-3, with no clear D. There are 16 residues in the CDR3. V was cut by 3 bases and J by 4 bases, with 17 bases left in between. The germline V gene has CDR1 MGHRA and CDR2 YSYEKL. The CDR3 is CASSHPGRGTSDTQYF. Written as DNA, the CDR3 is TGCGCCAGCAGCCACCCTGGCCGTGGTACATCAGATACGCAGTATTTT.

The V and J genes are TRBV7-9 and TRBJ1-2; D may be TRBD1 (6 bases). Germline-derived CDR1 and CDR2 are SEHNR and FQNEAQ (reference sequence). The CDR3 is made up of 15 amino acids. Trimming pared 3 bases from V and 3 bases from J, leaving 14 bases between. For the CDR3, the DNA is TGTGCCAGCAGCTTTGCAGGGGTGGACTACTATGGCTACACCTTC. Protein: CASSFAGVDYYGYTF. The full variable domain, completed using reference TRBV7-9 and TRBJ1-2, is DTGVSQNPRHKITKRGQNVTFRCDPISEHNRLYWYRQTLGQGPEFLTYFQNEAQLEKSRLLSDRFSAERPKGSFSTLEIQRTEQGDSAMYLCASSFAGVDYYGYTFGSGTRLTVV.

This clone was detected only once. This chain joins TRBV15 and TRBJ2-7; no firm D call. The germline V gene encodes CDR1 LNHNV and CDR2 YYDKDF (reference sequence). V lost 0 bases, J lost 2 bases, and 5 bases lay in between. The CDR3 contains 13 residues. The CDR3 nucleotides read TGTGCCACCAGCAGAGATACAACCTACGAGCAGTACTTC. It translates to CATSRDTTYEQYF.

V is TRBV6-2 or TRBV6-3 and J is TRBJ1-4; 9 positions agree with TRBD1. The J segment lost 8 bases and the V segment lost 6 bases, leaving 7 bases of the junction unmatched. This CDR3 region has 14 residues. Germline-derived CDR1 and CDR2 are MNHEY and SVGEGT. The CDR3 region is CASSDDGQGEKLFF. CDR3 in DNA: TGTGCCAGCAGCGACGACGGACAGGGGGAAAAACTGTTTTTT.

The chain's CDR3 is CASSYIRAGGRTEAFF. As DNA, the CDR3 is TGTGCCAGCAGTTACATCAGGGCGGGGGGACGGACTGAAGCTTTCTTT. The V call is TRBV6-5, the J call TRBJ1-1; tentatively, D is TRBD1 (5 bases). The V gene lost 2 bases and the J gene lost 5 bases, with 18 bases spanning the gap. The CDR3 is 16 amino acids. Germline CDR1 reads MNHEY; CDR2 reads SVGAGI.

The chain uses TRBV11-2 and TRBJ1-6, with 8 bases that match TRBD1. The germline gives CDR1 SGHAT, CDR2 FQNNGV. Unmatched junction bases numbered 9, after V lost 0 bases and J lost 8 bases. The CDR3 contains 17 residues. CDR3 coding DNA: TGTGCCAGCAGCTTAGAGGTTGGACAGGGATTTTATTCACCCCTCCACTTT. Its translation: CASSLEVGQGFYSPLHF.

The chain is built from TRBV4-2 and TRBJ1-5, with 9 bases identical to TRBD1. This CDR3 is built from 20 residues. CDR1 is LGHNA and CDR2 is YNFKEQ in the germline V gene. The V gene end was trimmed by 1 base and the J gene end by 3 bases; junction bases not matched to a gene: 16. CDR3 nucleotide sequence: TGTGCCAGCAGCCAAGGGCCGGGACAGGGAGGATTCATCTCCAATCAGCCCCAGCATTTT. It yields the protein CASSQGPGQGGFISNQPQHF.

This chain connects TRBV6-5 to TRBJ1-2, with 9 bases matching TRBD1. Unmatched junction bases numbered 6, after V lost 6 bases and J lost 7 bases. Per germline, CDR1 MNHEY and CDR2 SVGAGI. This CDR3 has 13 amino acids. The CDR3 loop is CASRAGQGSGYTF. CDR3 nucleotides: TGTGCCAGCAGGGCGGGACAGGGTAGTGGCTACACCTTC.

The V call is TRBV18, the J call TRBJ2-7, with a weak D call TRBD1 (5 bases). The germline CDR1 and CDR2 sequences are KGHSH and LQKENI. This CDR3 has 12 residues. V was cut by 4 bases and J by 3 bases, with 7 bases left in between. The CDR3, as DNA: TGTGCCAGCTCACAAGACAGCTACGAGCAGTACTTC. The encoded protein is CASSQDSYEQYF.